This TCR beta chain was retrieved from a study of cytomegalovirus exposure and HLA in healthy donors. The PCR had 60 Vbeta and 13 Jbeta primers. The data were produced by immunoSEQ multiplex PCR, yet TCRdb's version contains in-frame clones alone and is incomplete. The record lists 150,000 or so clones, of which the ten most abundant hold 1.5% to 2%. The V and J ends lost 4 bases and 4 bases respectively, with 10 bases between them. Germline CDR1 is KGHSH and CDR2 is LQKENI. The CDR3 has 13 residues. The TCR comes from a woman aged 45-59 years in good health and CMV-seronegative. J is TRBJ1-1 and V is TRBV18; D perhaps matches TRBD1 (6 bases). The sequenced sample was PBMCs. The CDR3 DNA sequence: TGTGCCAGCTCACTGGACAGCCCCACTGAAGCTTTCTTT. Amino acids: CASSLDSPTEAFF.